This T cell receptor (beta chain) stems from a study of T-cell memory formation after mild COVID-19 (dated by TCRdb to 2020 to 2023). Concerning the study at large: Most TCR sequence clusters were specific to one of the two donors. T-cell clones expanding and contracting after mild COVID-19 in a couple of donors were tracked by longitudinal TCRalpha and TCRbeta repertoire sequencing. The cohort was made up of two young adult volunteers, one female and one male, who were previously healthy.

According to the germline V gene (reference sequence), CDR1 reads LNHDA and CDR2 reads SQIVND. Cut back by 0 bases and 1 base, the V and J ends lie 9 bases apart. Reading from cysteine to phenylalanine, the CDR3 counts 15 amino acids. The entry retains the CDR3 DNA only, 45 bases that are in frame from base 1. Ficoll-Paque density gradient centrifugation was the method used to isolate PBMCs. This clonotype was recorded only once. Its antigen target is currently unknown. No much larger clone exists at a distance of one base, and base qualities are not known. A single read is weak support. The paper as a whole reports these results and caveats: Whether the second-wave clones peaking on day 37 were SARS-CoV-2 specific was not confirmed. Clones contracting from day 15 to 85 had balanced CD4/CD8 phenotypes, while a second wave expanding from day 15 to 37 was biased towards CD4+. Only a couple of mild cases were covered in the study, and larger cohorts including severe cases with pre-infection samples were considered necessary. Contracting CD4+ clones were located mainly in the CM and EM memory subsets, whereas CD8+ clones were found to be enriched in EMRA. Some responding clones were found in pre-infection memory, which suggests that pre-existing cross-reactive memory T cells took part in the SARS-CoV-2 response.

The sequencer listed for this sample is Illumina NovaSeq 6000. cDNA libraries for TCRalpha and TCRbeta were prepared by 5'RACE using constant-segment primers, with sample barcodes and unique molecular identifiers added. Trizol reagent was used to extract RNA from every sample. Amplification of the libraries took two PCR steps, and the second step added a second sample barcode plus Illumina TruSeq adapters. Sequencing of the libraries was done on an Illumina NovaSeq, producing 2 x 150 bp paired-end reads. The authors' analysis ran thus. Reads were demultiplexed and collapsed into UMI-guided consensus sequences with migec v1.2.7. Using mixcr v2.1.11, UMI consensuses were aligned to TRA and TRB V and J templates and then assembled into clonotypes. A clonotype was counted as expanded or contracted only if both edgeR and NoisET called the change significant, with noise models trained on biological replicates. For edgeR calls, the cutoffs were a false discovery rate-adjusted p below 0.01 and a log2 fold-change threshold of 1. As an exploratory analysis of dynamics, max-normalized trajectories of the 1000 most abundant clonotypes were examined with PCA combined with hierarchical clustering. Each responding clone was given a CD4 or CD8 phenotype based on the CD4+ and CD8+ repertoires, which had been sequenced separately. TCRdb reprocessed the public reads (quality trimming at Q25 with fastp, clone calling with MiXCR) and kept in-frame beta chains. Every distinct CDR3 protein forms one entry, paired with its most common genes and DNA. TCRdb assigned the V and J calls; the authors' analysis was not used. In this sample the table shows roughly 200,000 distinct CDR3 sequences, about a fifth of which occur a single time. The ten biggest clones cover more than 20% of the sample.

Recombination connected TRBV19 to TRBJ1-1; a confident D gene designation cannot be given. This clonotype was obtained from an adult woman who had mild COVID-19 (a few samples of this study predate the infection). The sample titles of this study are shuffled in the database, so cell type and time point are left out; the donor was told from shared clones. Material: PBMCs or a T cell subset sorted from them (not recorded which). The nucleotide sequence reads TGTGCCAGTAGTATAGATGAGTCCGGGAACACTGAAGCTTTCTTT. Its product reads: CASSIDESGNTEAFF.